One and the same sample provided the 29 T cell receptor beta chains below, sequenced in a study of T cells after yellow fever vaccination (dated by TCRdb to between 2017 and 2020). The library was obtained by 5' RACE. The instrument given in TCRdb is Illumina HiSeq 2500. TCRdb handled the public reads itself, with Q25 trimming in fastp and clone calling in MiXCR, and kept productive beta chains. Each record represents a unique CDR3 protein, reported with the most common genes and DNA among its rows. The sample yields approximately 600,000 distinct CDR3 sequences; more than 9% were counted once. Just under 15% of the sample rests with the top ten. This specimen's treatment or condition label, interpreted: live attenuated yellow fever vaccine strain. The sequences come from PBMCs, collected on the day of the yellow fever booster vaccination. The receptors shown here come from a man aged 30 to 39 who received the YFV17D yellow fever vaccine.

The gene calls are TRBV19 and TRBJ2-3; possible D gene TRBD1, 6 bases. In germline, CDR1 is LNHDA, CDR2 SQIVND (reference sequence). V shed 4 bases and J shed 2 bases, with 19 bases lying between them. This CDR3 spans 17 amino acids. The CDR3 is CASSTLFGTPNTDTQYF. DNA of the CDR3: TGTGCCAGTAGTACTCTTTTTGGGACACCGAACACAGATACGCAGTATTTT.

The rearrangement joins TRBV12-3 or TRBV12-4 to TRBJ2-7, with D possibly being TRBD2 (5 bases). This CDR3 is 14 amino acids long. V lost 7 bases, J lost 2 bases, and 15 bases lay in between. DNA for the CDR3: TGTGCCAGCACCCGGGCCAGCGGCGCCTACGAGCAGTACTTC. The encoded protein is CASTRASGAYEQYF.

This clonotype was counted only a few times. The rearrangement uses TRBV7-9 and TRBJ2-1; D ambiguous. CDR3 length: 12 residues. Trimming took 5 bases from V and 15 from J, leaving 17 bases between them. Looked up from germline, CDR1 is SEHNR and CDR2 is FQNEAQ (reference sequence). This chain's CDR3 is CASSLPQALRFF. In DNA, the CDR3 is TGTGCCAGCAGCCTCCCCCAGGCCTTGCGGTTCTTC.

This clonotype has only a few counts. The gene calls are TRBV9 and TRBJ2-4; 11 bases agree with TRBD2. The V gene's germline CDR1 is SGDLS and CDR2 YYNGEE. There are 20 residues in the CDR3. Trimming cost V 3 bases and J 4 bases; bases outside gene matches: 18. CDR3 sequence: CASSARSATGTSGEKNIQYF. The DNA of the CDR3 is TGTGCCAGCAGCGCTCGAAGTGCGACCGGGACTAGCGGAGAGAAAAACATTCAGTACTTC.

In this sample, this clonotype turned up a few times. V and J are TRBV29-1 and TRBJ2-7; D is possibly TRBD2 (6 bases). The CDR3 is 15 amino acids. The germline V and J ends were trimmed by 4 bases and 5 bases, with 21 bases remaining between them. Per germline, CDR1 SQVTM and CDR2 ANQGSEA. DNA of the CDR3: TGCAGCGTTGGTGGGGGTTTGGCGGGGCCTCACGAGCAGTACTTC. This gives the protein CSVGGGLAGPHEQYF.

V is TRBV7-2 and J is TRBJ2-7; D uncertain. Per the germline V gene, CDR1 is SGHTA and CDR2 is FQGNSA. This CDR3 has 14 amino acids. V lost 3 bases and J lost 0, with 9 bases in between. The CDR3 bases are TGTGCCAGCAGCTTCACTCGGAGCTCCTACGAGCAGTACTTC. Translation: CASSFTRSSYEQYF. The whole variable domain, filled in from reference TRBV7-2 and TRBJ2-7, reads GAGVSQSPSNKVTEKGKDVELRCDPISGHTALYWYRQSLGQGLEFLIYFQGNSAPDKSGLPSDRFSAERTGGSVSTLTIQRTQQEDSAVYLCASSFTRSSYEQYFGPGTRLTVT.

This clonotype has ten or more counts. The rearrangement joins TRBV12-3 or TRBV12-4 to TRBJ2-1; D remains ambiguous. The V gene lost 5 bases and the J gene lost 8 bases, with 16 bases spanning the gap. CDR3 length: 14 amino acids. The CDR3 sequence: CASSPRRGLDEQFF. For the CDR3, the DNA is TGTGCCAGCAGTCCCCGGAGAGGCTTGGATGAGCAGTTCTTC.

The chain carries TRBV6-5 and TRBJ2-3; D gene unclear. The CDR3 runs to 14 residues. CDR1 and CDR2 from the germline V gene are MNHEY and SVGAGI. Between the trimmed V and J ends, which lost 4 bases and 6 bases, there was a span of 14 bases. The CDR3 DNA reads as TGTGCCAGCAGTTCGTCAATCCCCGTGGATACGCAGTATTTT. Translating it yields CASSSSIPVDTQYF.

V is TRBV6-5 and J is TRBJ1-2, with D possibly matching TRBD1 (5 bases). The V end was cut by 0 bases, the J end by 3 bases, with 14 bases between. CDR3 length: 16 amino acids. Germline CDR1 is MNHEY and CDR2 is SVGAGI. CDR3 region: CASSYSETASHYGYTF. The CDR3 coding sequence is TGTGCCAGCAGTTACTCGGAGACAGCCTCCCACTATGGCTACACCTTC.

This clonotype was recorded a few times. The chain joins TRBV7-2 to TRBJ2-1; 11 nucleotides agree with TRBD2. J lost 13 bases, V lost 1 base, and 12 bases had no gene match. This CDR3 contains 16 residues. Germline assignment: CDR1 SGHTA and CDR2 FQGNSA. CDR3 amino acids: CASSLEGASGRFHQFF. CDR3 sequence (DNA): TGTGCCAGCAGCTTAGAAGGGGCTAGCGGGAGGTTTCATCAGTTCTTC.

This clonotype was counted only a few times. The gene calls are TRBV7-2 and TRBJ2-5; the match to TRBD2 covers 7 bases. This CDR3 is built from 14 residues. J lost 4 bases, V lost 5 bases, and 7 bases had no gene match. Germline assignment: CDR1 SGHTA and CDR2 FQGNSA. Here the CDR3 DNA reads TGTGCCAGCAGCCCAAGGACTAGTTCAGAGACCCAGTACTTC. Protein: CASSPRTSSETQYF.

This clonotype occurred a few times. The chain uses TRBV7-8 and TRBJ2-7; possible D gene TRBD2, 6 bases. The germline V and J ends were trimmed by 5 bases and 8 bases, with 16 bases remaining between them. The CDR3 loop spans 13 amino acids. Germline CDR1 SGHVS, CDR2 FQNEAQ. CDR3 sequence reads: CASSRRDPRKQYF. CDR3 nucleotides: TGTGCCAGCAGCCGGAGGGACCCTAGGAAGCAGTACTTC. Full variable domain (rest looked up from reference TRBV7-8 and TRBJ2-7): GAGVSQSPRYKVAKRGQDVALRCDPISGHVSLFWYQQALGQGPEFLTYFQNEAQLDKSGLPSDRFFAERPEGSVSTLKIQRTQQEDSAVYLCASSRRDPRKQYFGPGTRLTVT.

This clonotype was recorded a few times. The rearrangement uses TRBV7-2 and TRBJ2-1; TRBD2 matches 7 bases. This CDR3 contains 14 residues. Germline V gives CDR1 SGHTA, CDR2 FQGNSA. Trimming at V came to 5 bases and at J to 7 bases, leaving 8 bases not matched to a gene. Written as DNA, the CDR3 is TGTGCCAGCAGCGCTTGGACTAGTCAGAATGAGCAGTTCTTC. This gives the protein CASSAWTSQNEQFF.

The chain's CDR3 is CASSLVRAGDEQFF. The CDR3 DNA reads TGTGCCAGCAGCTTAGTAAGGGCGGGGGATGAGCAGTTCTTC. The chain is built from TRBV7-2 and TRBJ2-1, with 7 positions matching TRBD2. V shed 1 base, J shed 8 bases, and the junction held 5 bases outside the gene matches. This CDR3 spans 14 amino acids. Germline values: CDR1 SGHTA, CDR2 FQGNSA.

The chain carries TRBV12-3 or TRBV12-4 and TRBJ2-3, with 8 bases aligning to TRBD2. This CDR3 comprises 14 residues. The junction had 10 bases not matched to a gene; V was cut back by 6 bases and J by 8 bases. The CDR3 nucleotides are TGTGCCAGCAGCCTTAGCGGGGCGGGGGGTACGCAGTATTTT. Translating gives CASSLSGAGGTQYF.

The J gene is TRBJ2-3, the V gene TRBV28; D unresolved. CDR1 is MDHEN and CDR2 is SYDVKM in the germline V gene. The V gene lost 7 bases and the J gene lost 3 bases, with 17 bases spanning the gap. The CDR3 totals 15 residues. The CDR3 bases are TGTGCCAGCAAAAAGGTCGCATCTTGGACAGATACGCAGTATTTT. Its translation is CASKKVASWTDTQYF.

Ten or more counts support this clonotype. J is TRBJ2-1 and V is TRBV12-3 or TRBV12-4; 7 nucleotides align to TRBD1. With V trimmed by 5 bases and J by 5 bases, 9 bases remained unmatched. The CDR3 runs to 15 residues. In DNA form, the CDR3 reads TGTGCCAGCAGTGATCCGGGACAGCCTCACAATGAGCAGTTCTTC. This gives the protein CASSDPGQPHNEQFF.

CDR3 nucleotides: TGCGCCGCCCGGGACTTCGATTCCGAGCAGTACTTC. This encodes CAARDFDSEQYF. The V call is TRBV5-1, the J call TRBJ2-7, with D possibly matching TRBD2 (6 bases). In germline, CDR1 is SGHRS, CDR2 YFSETQ. Between the trimmed V and J ends, which lost 10 bases and 6 bases, there was a span of 17 bases. CDR3 length: 12 amino acids. Based on the CDR3 plus reference TRBV5-1 and TRBJ2-7, the full variable domain is KAGVTQTPRYLIKTRGQQVTLSCSPISGHRSVSWYQQTPGQGLQFLFEYFSETQRNKGNFPGRFSGRQFSNSRSEMNVSTLELGDSALYLCAARDFDSEQYFGPGTRLTVT.

This clonotype showed up just a few times. The chain has TRBV12-3 or TRBV12-4 and TRBJ2-7; D is undetermined. V lost 6 bases, J lost 3 bases, and 9 bases lay in between. This CDR3 region has 12 residues. CDR3 DNA sequence: TGTGCCAGCAGCGACCAGATCTACGAGCAGTACTTC. This translates into CASSDQIYEQYF.

This clonotype has ten or more counts. The rearrangement uses TRBV6-1 and TRBJ2-7; D unresolved. CDR1 and CDR2 (germline): MNHNS, SASEGT. V lost 7 bases and J 2 bases, leaving 15 bases between the germline ends. The CDR3 loop spans 14 amino acids. This chain's CDR3 is CASTPEGRPYEQYF. The CDR3 bases are TGTGCCAGCACCCCCGAAGGCCGCCCCTACGAGCAGTACTTC.

V gene TRBV27 combines with J gene TRBJ1-4; D ambiguous. The length of the CDR3 is 13 residues. Germline-derived CDR1 and CDR2 are MNHEY and SMNVEV (reference sequence). The V end was cut by 6 bases, the J end by 4 bases, with 9 bases between. CDR3 sequence: CASRQGSNEKLFF. CDR3 DNA sequence: TGTGCCAGCAGACAAGGGAGTAATGAAAAACTGTTTTTT.

This clonotype was detected ten times or more. V is TRBV7-2 and J is TRBJ2-3, with TRBD2 matching 7 bases. The germline V gene encodes CDR1 SGHTA and CDR2 FQGNSA. This CDR3 has 16 residues. Germline trimming cut 3 bases from V and 2 bases from J; bases unmatched to any gene: 8. The DNA of the CDR3 is TGTGCCAGCAGCTTTCAGAGCGGGATCGCCACAGATACGCAGTATTTT. It specifies CASSFQSGIATDTQYF.

This clonotype has just a few counts. The V gene is TRBV14, the J gene TRBJ2-1, with D possibly being TRBD2 (6 bases). The CDR3 is made up of 16 amino acids. Trimming left V 5 bases short and J 2 bases short, with 16 bases between. Germline values: CDR1 SGHDN, CDR2 FVKESK. CDR3 sequence reads: CASSVQLPGAYNEQFF. CDR3 nucleotide sequence: TGTGCCAGCAGCGTACAATTGCCGGGAGCCTACAATGAGCAGTTCTTC.

V and J are TRBV6-1 and TRBJ1-1, with no clear D. The germline V and J ends were trimmed by 3 bases and 11 bases, with 16 bases remaining between them. This CDR3 has 13 amino acids. In germline, CDR1 is MNHNS, CDR2 SASEGT. In DNA, the CDR3 is TGTGCCAGCAGTGATACCCGCGCGGGAACGGCTTTCTTT. Residues: CASSDTRAGTAFF.

The chain uses TRBV7-2 and TRBJ2-1; D could derive from TRBD1 or TRBD2 (5 bases each). There are 16 residues in the CDR3. Germline V gene lookup returns CDR1 SGHTA and CDR2 FQGNSA. V shed 4 bases and J shed 9 bases, with 22 bases lying between them. The CDR3 nucleotides are TGTGCCAGCAGCTCAAGGAGGTCCGACAGTGCAGGTGAGCAGTTCTTC. This codes for CASSSRRSDSAGEQFF.

This clonotype turned up a few times. The J gene is TRBJ1-6, the V gene TRBV25-1; TRBD1 matches at 7 bases. The CDR3 is 14 amino acids. With V trimmed by 0 bases and J by 11 bases, 4 bases remained unmatched. Germline values: CDR1 MGHDK, CDR2 SYGVNS. The chain's CDR3 is CASSEYDRVTPLHF. In nucleotides, the CDR3 is TGTGCCAGCAGTGAATATGACAGGGTTACACCCCTCCACTTT.

This clonotype has just a few counts. The V gene is TRBV7-8, the J gene TRBJ2-7; 7 bases agree with TRBD1. The trim removed 5 bases at V and 2 bases at J, leaving 6 bases unmatched. The CDR3 length is 14 residues. The germline CDR1 and CDR2 sequences are SGHVS and FQNEAQ. CDR3 amino acids: CASSATGTAYEQYF. DNA of the CDR3: TGTGCCAGCAGCGCCACCGGGACAGCCTACGAGCAGTACTTC.

The chain links TRBV20-1 to TRBJ2-5; the D is unclear. V gave up 4 bases and J gave up 5 bases, with 14 bases separating them. Germline CDR1 is DFQATT and CDR2 is SNEGSKA (reference sequence). CDR3 size: 13 residues. The CDR3 loop is CSATRSAAETQYF. The CDR3, as DNA: TGCAGTGCTACCAGGAGCGCGGCGGAGACCCAGTACTTC.

This chain joins TRBV28 and TRBJ2-1; TRBD1 is a possible D gene (5 bases). Germline V gene sequence: CDR1 MDHEN, CDR2 SYDVKM. V was pared by 5 bases and J by 7 bases, with 12 bases between. There are 13 residues in the CDR3. DNA of the CDR3: TGTGCCAGCAGTCCGACAGTTCCTAATGAGCAGTTCTTC. Residues: CASSPTVPNEQFF.